This T cell receptor (beta chain) was profiled in a study of blood T cell repertoires in COVID-19. Background on the study: Samples representing acute and convalescent COVID-19 were sourced from the United States, Italy and Spain. In each case, the material was cDNA or gDNA derived from T cells, B-cell-depleted T cells, or PBMCs.

As processed by the authors: Nucleated cell counts were estimated from reference gene primer amplification. The method was immunoSEQ multiplex PCR; TCRdb's version includes in-frame clones alone and lacks a portion of them. From that table come the V and J calls and clone size; the DNA was used to work out D and trimming. The sample contains 95,000 to 120,000 clones, 88% of which appear only once. Germline-derived CDR1 and CDR2 are KGHSH and LQKENI. This CDR3 has 13 residues. V was trimmed by 5 bases and J by 6 bases, leaving 14 bases between them. Input material: peripheral blood. The chain links TRBV18 to TRBJ2-7; D not resolved. The TCR comes from a human donor in a cohort sampled during active COVID-19. CDR3: CASSSPGGFEQYF. CDR3 sequence (DNA): TGTGCCAGCTCATCCCCGGGTGGTTTCGAGCAGTACTTC.